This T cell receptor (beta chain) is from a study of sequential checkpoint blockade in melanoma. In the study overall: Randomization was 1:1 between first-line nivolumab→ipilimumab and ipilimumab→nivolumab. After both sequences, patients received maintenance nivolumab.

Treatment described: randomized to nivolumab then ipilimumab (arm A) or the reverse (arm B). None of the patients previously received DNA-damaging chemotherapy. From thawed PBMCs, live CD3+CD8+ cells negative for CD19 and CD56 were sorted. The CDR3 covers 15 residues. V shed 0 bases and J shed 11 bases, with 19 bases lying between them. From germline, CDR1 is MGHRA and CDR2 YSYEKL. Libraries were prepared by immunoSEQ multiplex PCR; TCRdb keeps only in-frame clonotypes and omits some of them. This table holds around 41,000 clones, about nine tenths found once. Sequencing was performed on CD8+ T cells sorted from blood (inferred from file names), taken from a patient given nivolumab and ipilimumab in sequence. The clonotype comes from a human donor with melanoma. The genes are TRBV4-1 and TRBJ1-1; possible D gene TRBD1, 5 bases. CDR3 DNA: TGCGCCAGCAGCCAAGATGTGACAGCCTCCCAGCCGGCTTTCTTT. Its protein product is CASSQDVTASQPAFF.